This passage covers 29 T cell receptor beta chains from one sample sequenced in a study of blood T cell repertoires in COVID-19. Sequencing was performed with immunoSEQ multiplex PCR; in TCRdb, only in-frame clones are kept and a portion is missing. In the table there are over 85,000 clones, approximately 85% of which are singletons. Specimen: peripheral blood. These receptors were collected from a man in his forties with active or convalescent COVID-19.

V usage is TRBV30 and J usage is TRBJ2-1; TRBD2 aligns across 7 bases. The CDR3 extends over 15 amino acids. CDR1 GTSNPN and CDR2 SVGIG come from the germline V gene (reference sequence). V was clipped by 3 bases and J by 3 bases; unmatched bases: 8. The DNA of the CDR3 is TGTGCCTGGAGGGGGGACTATGGGTTCTACAATGAGCAGTTCTTC. Translated, it gives CAWRGDYGFYNEQFF. Using reference TRBV30 and TRBJ2-1 for the parts outside the CDR3, the full variable domain is SQTIHQWPATLVQPVGSPLSLECTVEGTSNPNLYWYRQAAGRGLQLLFYSVGIGQISSEVPQNLSASRPQDRQFILSSKKLLLSDSGFYLCAWRGDYGFYNEQFFGPGTRLTVL.

This clone came up once. V usage is TRBV7-9 and J usage is TRBJ1-2; 10 bases are shared with TRBD1. The trim removed 5 bases at V and 13 bases at J, leaving 7 bases unmatched. The CDR3 length is 12 residues. Germline values: CDR1 SEHNR, CDR2 FQNEAQ (reference sequence). The CDR3 region has the DNA TGTGCCAGCAGCCCACAAGACAGGGGGCTCACCTTC. Translating gives CASSPQDRGLTF.

This chain connects TRBV2 to TRBJ2-5; 9 bases map to TRBD1. The CDR3 runs to 14 residues. Germline CDR1 SNHLY, CDR2 FYNNEI. The V gene end was trimmed by 6 bases and the J gene end by 5 bases; junction bases not matched to a gene: 7. The DNA for the CDR3 is TGTGCCAGCAGGGTCCGGGACAGGGTCGAGACCCAGTACTTC. It specifies CASRVRDRVETQYF.

The rearrangement links TRBV24-1 to TRBJ1-3, with D maybe TRBD1 (5 bases). In germline, CDR1 is KGHDR, CDR2 SFDVKD. This CDR3 contains 14 residues. V lost 8 bases and J lost 5, with 15 bases in between. The CDR3 here is CATTGRGGRNTIYF. In DNA form, the CDR3 reads TGTGCCACCACCGGTAGGGGCGGTCGAAACACCATATATTTT.

This chain links TRBV3-1 (or the pseudogene TRBV3-2) with TRBJ2-7, with 7 bases fitting TRBD2. The V and J ends lost 3 bases and 6 bases, in that order; junction bases with no gene match: 2. The CDR3 contains 12 residues. Germline V gene sequence: CDR1 LGHDT, CDR2 YNNKEL (reference sequence). The CDR3: CASSQWGGEQYF. DNA for the CDR3: TGTGCCAGCAGCCAGTGGGGGGGCGAGCAGTACTTC.

This chain uses TRBV30 with TRBJ1-1; D possibly corresponds to TRBD1 (5 bases). The germline V and J ends were trimmed by 2 bases and 4 bases, with 17 bases remaining between them. The length of the CDR3 is 15 residues. From germline, CDR1 is GTSNPN and CDR2 SVGIG (reference sequence). CDR3 region: CAWSPKNPGLTEAFF. The CDR3 region has the DNA TGTGCCTGGAGTCCAAAAAACCCAGGGCTCACTGAAGCTTTCTTT.

As regards this clone: Other DNA sequences in this specimen translate into the identical CDR3. The chain couples TRBV30 to TRBJ1-2; no reliable D call. This CDR3 contains 13 residues. The germline V and J ends were trimmed by 0 bases and 4 bases, with 9 bases remaining between them. Germline loops: CDR1 GTSNPN, CDR2 SVGIG (reference sequence). In DNA, the CDR3 is TGTGCCTGGAGTGTTACTGGAGGCTATGGCTACACCTTC. It encodes CAWSVTGGYGYTF. Filled out from reference TRBV30 and TRBJ1-2, the complete variable domain reads SQTIHQWPATLVQPVGSPLSLECTVEGTSNPNLYWYRQAAGRGLQLLFYSVGIGQISSEVPQNLSASRPQDRQFILSSKKLLLSDSGFYLCAWSVTGGYGYTFGSGTRLTVV.

This rearrangement joins TRBV7-9 to TRBJ1-5; possibly TRBD1 for D (6 bases). Looked up from germline, CDR1 is SEHNR and CDR2 is FQNEAQ (reference sequence). Trimming cost V 4 bases and J 4 bases, with 23 bases left between them. This CDR3 spans 18 amino acids. Written as DNA, the CDR3 is TGTGCCAGCAGCTCTTCCTTAAGGGGGGGCTCCGTTAATCAGCCCCAGCATTTT. Its translation is CASSSSLRGGSVNQPQHF.

There are a few counts of this clone. The J gene is TRBJ1-5, the V gene TRBV6-2 or TRBV6-3; TRBD1 agrees at 7 bases. CDR1 and CDR2 from the germline V gene are MNHEY and SVGEGT. The V gene end was trimmed by 4 bases and the J gene end by 3 bases; junction bases not matched to a gene: 3. This CDR3 contains 14 residues. The CDR3 region has the DNA TGTGCCAGCAGTTTTGGACAGGTCAATCAGCCCCAGCATTTT. It encodes CASSFGQVNQPQHF.

The V gene is TRBV4-2, the J gene TRBJ1-5, with D possibly being TRBD1 (5 bases). The CDR3 extends over 16 amino acids. CDR1 is LGHNA and CDR2 is YNFKEQ in the germline V gene. Trimming removed 2 bases at V and 6 bases at J, with 17 bases between. This CDR3 reads CASSQSGGQGAQPQHF. CDR3 DNA sequence: TGTGCCAGCAGCCAATCTGGCGGCCAGGGTGCTCAGCCCCAGCATTTT.

This chain joins TRBV27 and TRBJ2-7; the match to TRBD1 covers 8 bases. This CDR3 contains 15 residues. V shed 0 bases, J shed 6 bases, and the junction held 7 bases outside the gene matches. In germline, CDR1 is MNHEY, CDR2 SMNVEV (reference sequence). CDR3 loop: CASSLSRTGRGEQYF. The CDR3 DNA reads as TGTGCCAGCAGTTTATCCCGGACAGGGCGGGGCGAGCAGTACTTC.

The chain employs TRBV15 and TRBJ1-5; D is possibly TRBD1 (5 bases). Germline-derived CDR1 and CDR2 are LNHNV and YYDKDF (reference sequence). The CDR3 runs 16 residues. The V gene lost 0 bases and the J gene lost 4 bases, with 13 bases spanning the gap. For the CDR3, the DNA is TGTGCCACCAGCAGAGATGGGCAGGGATTGAATCAGCCCCAGCATTTT. Translation gives CATSRDGQGLNQPQHF.

The chain has TRBV6-6 and TRBJ2-2, with TRBD2 as a possible D gene (5 bases). This CDR3 comprises 16 residues. Trimming removed 2 bases from V and 0 bases from J, with 10 bases in between. The germline V gene encodes CDR1 MNHNY and CDR2 SVGAGI (reference sequence). The CDR3 sequence: CASSYPSGSNTGELFF. The CDR3 DNA sequence: TGTGCCAGCAGTTACCCAAGCGGATCGAACACCGGGGAGCTGTTTTTT.

The genes are TRBV27 and TRBJ2-5; 7 bases line up with TRBD1. CDR1 MNHEY and CDR2 SMNVEV come from the germline V gene (reference sequence). Trimming at V came to 5 bases and at J to 4 bases, leaving 4 bases not matched to a gene. The CDR3 runs to 13 residues. CDR3 protein: CASSHRGGETQYF. CDR3 nucleotides: TGTGCCAGCAGTCACAGGGGTGGAGAGACCCAGTACTTC.

The chain is built from TRBV7-2 and TRBJ1-2; D ambiguous. Deletions cut 3 bases from V and 4 bases from J, with 9 bases between. Germline CDR1 and CDR2: SGHTA and FQGNSA. CDR3 length: 13 residues. The CDR3 protein is CASSFPAGYGYTF. Written as DNA, the CDR3 is TGTGCCAGCAGCTTTCCGGCGGGCTATGGCTACACCTTC. Full variable domain (outside the CDR3, taken from reference TRBV7-2 and TRBJ1-2): GAGVSQSPSNKVTEKGKDVELRCDPISGHTALYWYRQSLGQGLEFLIYFQGNSAPDKSGLPSDRFSAERTGGSVSTLTIQRTQQEDSAVYLCASSFPAGYGYTFGSGTRLTVV.

This clone was recorded a few times. This chain links TRBV4-1 with TRBJ1-5, with TRBD1 as a possible D gene (5 bases). The germline V and J ends were trimmed by 1 base and 7 bases, with 11 bases remaining between them. Germline CDR1 and CDR2: MGHRA and YSYEKL. The CDR3 extends over 14 amino acids. The CDR3 DNA follows: TGCGCCAGCAGCCAAGTAGGGGTCGGCCAGCCCCAGCATTTT. Translated: CASSQVGVGQPQHF.

V is TRBV5-6 and J is TRBJ1-1; maybe TRBD1 (5 bases). Trimming removed 4 bases at V and 4 bases at J, with 11 bases between. The CDR3 has 13 amino acids. Germline V gene data show CDR1 as SGHDT and CDR2 as YYEEEE. DNA for the CDR3: TGTGCCAGCAGCCACTTGGGGGGCACTGAAGCTTTCTTT. Translation gives CASSHLGGTEAFF.

This clone showed up many times. For the CDR3, the DNA is TGTGCCAGCAGCTCGGGATATGGAAACACCATATATTTT. The encoded protein is CASSSGYGNTIYF. The chain links TRBV5-5 to TRBJ1-3, with D hard to call. Trimming took 3 bases from V and 3 from J, leaving 7 bases between them. CDR3 size: 13 residues. Per germline, CDR1 SGHKS and CDR2 YYEKEE (reference sequence).

The count of this clone is one. The chain has TRBV15 and TRBJ2-7; 7 nucleotides line up with TRBD2. CDR3 length equals 15 residues. CDR1 and CDR2 (germline): LNHNV, YYDKDF (reference sequence). Trimming cost V 3 bases and J 2 bases; bases outside gene matches: 7. The CDR3 spells CATSRGGGETYEQYF. The DNA for the CDR3 is TGTGCCACCAGCAGGGGCGGGGGAGAGACCTACGAGCAGTACTTC.

Here the CDR3 reads CAIGGGRGANEKLFF. CDR3 nucleotides: TGTGCCATCGGGGGGGGACGGGGAGCTAATGAAAAACTGTTTTTT. V is TRBV10-3 and J is TRBJ1-4; tentative D call: TRBD1 (5 bases). Trimming left V 8 bases short and J 3 bases short, with 16 bases between. The CDR3 loop spans 15 amino acids. CDR1 is ENHRY, CDR2 SYGVKD, per germline.

This rearrangement joins TRBV24-1 to TRBJ2-1; 11 nucleotides line up with TRBD1. Per germline, CDR1 KGHDR and CDR2 SFDVKD. V shed 12 bases and J 9 bases; nucleotides not matched to a gene: 9. This CDR3 is built from 13 residues. CDR3 nucleotide sequence: TGTGCCGCTGCGGACAGGGGGCTCGGTGAGCAGTTCTTC. It specifies CAAADRGLGEQFF.

The chain carries TRBV7-3 and TRBJ1-2; TRBD1 is a possible D gene (5 bases). Trimming removed 5 bases from V and 5 bases from J, with 12 bases in between. The CDR3 totals 13 residues. Germline V gene sequence: CDR1 SGHTA, CDR2 FQGTGA. CDR3 DNA sequence: TGTGCCAGCAGCCCCGGCAGGGAATATGGCTACACCTTC. This codes for CASSPGREYGYTF.

The CDR3 protein is CASSLDRTGGNEQYF. DNA of the CDR3: TGCGCCAGCAGCTTGGATCGGACAGGGGGCAACGAGCAGTACTTC. The V call is TRBV5-1, the J call TRBJ2-7; 11 nucleotides agree with TRBD1. The V segment lost 0 bases and the J segment 5 bases; nucleotides outside the gene matches: 4. This CDR3 contains 15 residues. CDR1 SGHRS and CDR2 YFSETQ come from the germline V gene.

This sequence joins TRBV12-3 or TRBV12-4 and TRBJ2-5, with 7 bases aligning to TRBD2. V shed 6 bases and J 7 bases; nucleotides not matched to a gene: 5. The CDR3 is 12 residues long. CDR3 region: CASSSPGGTQYF. The CDR3 DNA is TGTGCCAGCAGCTCCCCGGGGGGGACCCAGTACTTC.

This clone was counted between two and nine times. CDR3 sequence: CASSAGMGTGELFF. The CDR3 coding sequence is TGTGCCAGTAGTGCAGGGATGGGCACCGGGGAGCTGTTTTTT. The genes are TRBV19 and TRBJ2-2; TRBD1 is a possible D gene (5 bases). The CDR3 has 14 residues. The V gene lost 5 bases and the J gene lost 4 bases, with 11 bases spanning the gap. CDR1 LNHDA and CDR2 SQIVND come from the germline V gene (reference sequence). The full variable domain, in which reference TRBV19 and TRBJ2-2 provide the parts outside the CDR3, is DGGITQSPKYLFRKEGQNVTLSCEQNLNHDAMYWYRQDPGQGLRLIYYSQIVNDFQKGDIAEGYSVSREKKESFPLTVTSAQKNPTAFYLCASSAGMGTGELFFGEGSRLTVL.

V usage is TRBV6-1 and J usage is TRBJ1-2; D unresolved. The V end lost 1 base, the J end lost 5 bases, and 5 bases lay between the germline ends. Germline V gene sequence: CDR1 MNHNS, CDR2 SASEGT. The CDR3 consists of 12 residues. As DNA, the CDR3 is TGTGCCAGCAGTGAAGGCGATTATGGCTACACCTTC. Its protein is CASSEGDYGYTF.

The rearrangement links TRBV5-4 to TRBJ2-1; 7 nucleotides line up with TRBD1. The CDR3 spans 14 residues. V shed 4 bases and J 5 bases; nucleotides not matched to a gene: 6. The germline V gene has CDR1 SGHNT and CDR2 YYREEE (reference sequence). CDR3 sequence reads: CASSRQGWDNEQFF. CDR3 bases: TGTGCCAGCAGCCGACAGGGTTGGGACAATGAGCAGTTCTTC. The variable domain in full, completed from reference TRBV5-4 and TRBJ2-1, reads ETGVTQSPTHLIKTRGQQVTLRCSSQSGHNTVSWYQQALGQGPQFIFQYYREEENGRGNFPPRFSGLQFPNYSSELNVNALELDDSALYLCASSRQGWDNEQFFGPGTRLTVL.

The chain employs TRBV5-5 and TRBJ2-2; 8 bases align to TRBD2. The V gene end was trimmed by 0 bases and the J gene end by 6 bases; junction bases not matched to a gene: 7. Germline V CDR1 and CDR2: SGHKS, YYEKEE (reference sequence). The length of the CDR3 is 16 residues. DNA of the CDR3: TGTGCCAGCAGCTTGGAGCGGGGGCGCCAAGCCGGGGAGCTGTTTTTT. This encodes CASSLERGRQAGELFF.

As regards this clone: The same CDR3 arises from other DNA sequences in this sample as well. The CDR3 region has the DNA TGCGCCAGCAGCTTGGGCGGGGAAGAGACCCAGTACTTC. Translating gives CASSLGGEETQYF. The V and J genes are TRBV5-1 and TRBJ2-5; the D gene is possibly TRBD2 (6 bases). CDR1 and CDR2 from the germline V gene are SGHRS and YFSETQ. V lost 0 bases, J lost 3 bases, and 6 bases lay in between. This CDR3 region has 13 residues.